The sequence of this T cell receptor (beta chain) was determined in a study of metastatic and nonmetastatic thyroid tumors. The wider study: Repertoire comparisons spanned blood and tumor or nodule tissue from malignant and benign thyroid patients.

As processed by the authors: Clinicopathological groups supplied CDR3 differences that were used to build a distant-metastasis classifier for papillary thyroid cancer. MiXCR reprocessed the PCR reads for TCRdb. The V and J calls come from TCRdb's annotation, not from the publication. The sample consists of about 43,000 clones, 3.2% of them appearing once. The germline CDR1 and CDR2 sequences are MRHNA and SNTAGT. V was pared by 5 bases and J by 4 bases, with 4 bases of the junction left unmatched. The CDR3 loop spans 15 amino acids. Of note for this clone: Its antigen is unknown.

The study, taken as a whole, reports: When malignant thyroid tumors were compared with benign nodules, TCR beta diversity was reportedly significantly higher in the malignant tumors. This held in both blood and tumor samples.

Nobody among the patients had been given any treatment before thyroid surgery. Input material: blood. The V and J genes are TRBV6-4 and TRBJ2-3; 12 nucleotides align to TRBD2. The receptor was derived from a female donor with papillary thyroid cancer or a benign thyroid nodule (not recorded which). Some clones in this sample may be carry-over from other donors' samples. The CDR3: CASSSSGRASDTQYF. The CDR3 region has the DNA TGTGCCAGCAGTTCTAGCGGGAGGGCCTCAGATACGCAGTATTTT.